The sequence of this TCR beta chain was determined in a study of blood T cell repertoires in COVID-19. Germline lookup yields CDR1 LNHNV and CDR2 YYDKDF (reference sequence). This CDR3 region has 15 residues. V was clipped by 0 bases and J by 0 bases, with 9 bases between them. Original processing notes: For nucleated cells, counts were estimated from reference gene primer amplification. The repertoire was sequenced with immunoSEQ multiplex PCR; TCRdb's copy has only in-frame clones and lacks some. V and J calls and clone size are given by that table; D and trimming were obtained from the DNA. In the table there are about 68,000 clones, roughly 86% of which are singletons.

The V gene is TRBV15, the J gene TRBJ2-7, with D perhaps matching TRBD1 (6 bases). The TCR originated in a man aged 45-65 years with acute or convalescent COVID-19. Material: peripheral blood. CDR3 region: CATSRDRGSSYEQYF. The CDR3 nucleotides read TGTGCCACCAGCAGAGACAGGGGATCCTCCTACGAGCAGTACTTC.